This entry features one T cell receptor (beta chain) sequence. The antigen is not known. The data were obtained in a study of T cell clonotyping in hematopoietic cell transplantation. Study results and limitations: Higher Inverse Simpson Index values in graft donor and pretransplant recipient predicted broader posttransplant TCR diversity. No sorting was done, leaving CD4 and CD8 contributions mixed. Pathologically expanded recipient clonotypes increased progressively from day 30 to day 180 as diversity fell.

The data were produced by immunoSEQ multiplex PCR, yet TCRdb's version contains in-frame clones alone and is incomplete. The profile shows some 5,600 clones, about nine tenths of them singletons. The receptor's source is a male patient between 35 and 55 years old who had an allogeneic stem cell transplant from an unrelated donor, so the T cells may come from the graft donor. Some clones in this sample may be carry-over from other donors' samples. The source material was peripheral blood mononuclear cells, sampled 100 days after allogeneic stem cell transplant.

In DNA, the CDR3 is TGCAGCGTCGGACGGCACTTTGAAGCTTTCTTT. It is translated as CSVGRHFEAFF. This chain uses TRBV29-1 with TRBJ1-1; D uncertain. The CDR3 spans 11 residues. Per germline, CDR1 SQVTM and CDR2 ANQGSEA. V was cut by 6 bases and J by 7 bases, with 12 bases left in between. The full variable domain, with the rest looked up from reference TRBV29-1 and TRBJ1-1, is SAVISQKPSRDICQRGTSLTIQCQVDSQVTMMFWYRQQPGQSLTLIATANQGSEATYESGFVIDKFPISRPNLTFSTLTVSNMSPEDSSIYLCSVGRHFEAFFGQGTRLTVV.